What follows are 6 T cell receptor beta chains derived from one specimen sequenced in a study of identical twins. TCRdb re-called the 5' RACE reads through MiXCR, storing one row per CDR3 protein. The sample records fewer than 500,000 distinct CDR3 sequences, roughly 24% being singletons. The sample was also reused in another study, on T cells expressing NK-cell markers.

The specimen sequenced was CD4+ T cells sorted from blood. The receptors derive from a woman younger than 35 in good health.

This clonotype was seen a handful of times. The rearrangement joins TRBV9 to TRBJ1-3; TRBD1 matches 7 bases. Per germline, CDR1 SGDLS and CDR2 YYNGEE. This CDR3 is built from 14 residues. V trimming: 6 bases; J trimming: 2 bases; junction bases outside the gene matches: 5. CDR3 sequence: CASKRGLAGNTIYF. The CDR3 region has the DNA TGTGCCAGCAAGAGGGGGCTTGCTGGAAACACCATATATTTT.

This clonotype has a handful of counts. The chain couples TRBV28 to TRBJ2-1; D may correspond to TRBD1 or TRBD2 (5 bases each). The CDR3 spans 14 residues. CDR1 is MDHEN, CDR2 SYDVKM, per germline. Trimming took 7 bases from V and 1 from J, leaving 11 bases between them. The CDR3 DNA reads TGTGCCAGCATTGAGGGGTGGTCCTACAATGAGCAGTTCTTC. It specifies CASIEGWSYNEQFF.

A few counts support this clonotype. The chain is built from TRBV27 and TRBJ1-1; TRBD1 aligns across 10 bases. V gave up 3 bases and J gave up 11 bases; unmatched junction bases: 9. The CDR3 totals 14 residues. CDR1 and CDR2 (germline): MNHEY, SMNVEV (reference sequence). The CDR3: CASSFAGDRGYAFF. CDR3 bases: TGTGCCAGCAGTTTCGCTGGGGACAGGGGATACGCTTTCTTT.

This chain joins TRBV6-1 and TRBJ2-3; D gene unclear. CDR1 MNHNS and CDR2 SASEGT come from the germline V gene. This CDR3 is 12 amino acids long. V was shortened by 1 base and J by 3 bases, with 2 bases between the two germline ends. The CDR3 loop is CASSEGTDTQYF. CDR3 bases: TGTGCCAGCAGTGAAGGGACAGATACGCAGTATTTT.

V gene TRBV10-2 combines with J gene TRBJ2-1; 8 nucleotides match TRBD1. Germline CDR1 WSHSY, CDR2 SAAADI. This CDR3 has 17 amino acids. The junction had 9 bases not matched to a gene; V was cut back by 2 bases and J by 3 bases. The DNA for the CDR3 is TGCGCCAGCAGTGAGCGGGTGACAGGGGTTCGCTACAATGAGCAGTTCTTC. This translates into CASSERVTGVRYNEQFF.

This clonotype has more than one count but fewer than ten. This sequence joins TRBV6-2 or TRBV6-3 and TRBJ1-5; TRBD1 matches 8 bases. This CDR3 has 14 residues. V dropped 8 bases and J dropped 5; count of bases not matched to a gene: 8. The germline V gene has CDR1 MNHEY and CDR2 SVGEGT. CDR3 nucleotide sequence: TGTGCCAGCGGCTTTTACAGGGGGGATCAGCCCCAGCATTTT. It encodes CASGFYRGDQPQHF.